What follows are 31 T cell receptor beta chains derived from one specimen sequenced in a study of T cell responses to AZD1222 COVID-19 vaccine. The table came from immunoSEQ multiplex PCR; TCRdb's copy has only in-frame clones and leaves some out. The table includes about 120,000 clones, around 90% detected once. Specimen: peripheral blood, collected 28 days after the second dose of the MenACWY control vaccine. Source of these receptors: an adult who received the MenACWY meningococcal vaccine as a control.

This chain connects TRBV29-1 to TRBJ2-7; TRBD2 agrees at 8 bases. The CDR3 runs to 15 residues. Germline CDR1 and CDR2: SQVTM and ANQGSEA. Germline trimming cut 1 base from V and 2 bases from J; bases unmatched to any gene: 7. CDR3 residues: CSVEVSSGLPYEQYF. DNA of the CDR3: TGCAGCGTTGAAGTTTCTAGCGGGCTCCCCTACGAGCAGTACTTC.

V usage is TRBV19 and J usage is TRBJ2-1; 9 bases match TRBD2. Germline CDR1 and CDR2: LNHDA and SQIVND (reference sequence). V dropped 3 bases and J dropped 5; count of bases not matched to a gene: 8. The CDR3 runs to 16 residues. The CDR3 loop reads CASSMLRGGFHNEQFF. In DNA form, the CDR3 reads TGTGCCAGTAGTATGTTGCGGGGGGGCTTTCACAATGAGCAGTTCTTC.

The rearrangement joins TRBV7-8 to TRBJ1-2; D is unclear. V lost 0 bases and J lost 4, with 12 bases in between. Per the germline V gene, CDR1 is SGHVS and CDR2 is FQNEAQ. CDR3 length equals 15 residues. The CDR3 sequence is CASSLAAGSGYGYTF. The CDR3 DNA sequence: TGTGCCAGCAGCTTAGCGGCCGGTTCCGGCTATGGCTACACCTTC. Full variable domain (remainder filled in from reference TRBV7-8 and TRBJ1-2): GAGVSQSPRYKVAKRGQDVALRCDPISGHVSLFWYQQALGQGPEFLTYFQNEAQLDKSGLPSDRFFAERPEGSVSTLKIQRTQQEDSAVYLCASSLAAGSGYGYTFGSGTRLTVV.

This clone has a handful of counts. The genes are TRBV19 and TRBJ2-1; TRBD2 matches 8 bases. The CDR3 loop spans 16 amino acids. V lost 3 bases to trimming and J lost 8 bases; unmatched junction nucleotides: 12. In germline, CDR1 is LNHDA, CDR2 SQIVND (reference sequence). The CDR3 here is CASSILPRLAGDEQFF. DNA for the CDR3: TGTGCCAGTAGTATTCTTCCTCGGCTAGCGGGCGATGAGCAGTTCTTC.

The gene calls are TRBV18 and TRBJ1-1, with D unclear. The CDR3 contains 13 residues. CDR1 and CDR2 (germline): KGHSH, LQKENI. V dropped 3 bases and J dropped 5 bases, with 10 bases sitting between them. CDR3 region: CASSPVQWTEAFF. CDR3 in DNA: TGTGCCAGCTCACCTGTCCAATGGACTGAAGCTTTCTTT.

The gene calls are TRBV30 and TRBJ2-2; D is perhaps TRBD2 (5 bases). The CDR3 totals 14 residues. V lost 8 bases, J lost 1 base, and 14 bases lay in between. CDR1 and CDR2 (germline): GTSNPN, SVGIG (reference sequence). CDR3 bases: TGTGCCACCGGGAAGACCGGGAACACCGGGGAGCTGTTTTTT. Protein product: CATGKTGNTGELFF.

Written as DNA, the CDR3 is TGCGCCAGCAGCCAAGAGGTTGACAGGGGGTACGAGCAGTACTTC. Encoded protein: CASSQEVDRGYEQYF. The chain is built from TRBV4-1 and TRBJ2-7; TRBD1 aligns across 9 bases. There are 15 residues in the CDR3. Germline CDR1 and CDR2: MGHRA and YSYEKL. V trimming: 0 bases; J trimming: 4 bases; junction bases outside the gene matches: 4.

The gene calls are TRBV7-8 and TRBJ1-1, with 10 nucleotides matching TRBD1. Germline-derived CDR1 and CDR2 are SGHVS and FQNEAQ. There are 13 residues in the CDR3. CDR3 coding DNA: TGTGCTTCCAGGACAGGGGGATTGACTGAAGCTTTCTTT. It encodes CASRTGGLTEAFF.

The chain links TRBV24-1 to TRBJ1-5, with 8 bases matching TRBD1. This CDR3 has 15 amino acids. The germline gives CDR1 KGHDR, CDR2 SFDVKD. J was trimmed by 2 bases and V by 2 bases; bases with no gene match: 1. DNA of the CDR3: TGTGCCACCAGTGATTCGACAGGGGGCAATCAGCCCCAGCATTTT. Translation: CATSDSTGGNQPQHF.

The chain couples TRBV5-5 to TRBJ2-5, with a possible D match to TRBD1 (5 bases). The CDR3 runs to 14 residues. Per germline, CDR1 SGHKS and CDR2 YYEKEE (reference sequence). V dropped 1 base and J dropped 5 bases, with 12 bases sitting between them. The CDR3 protein is CASSLFRAKETQYF. The CDR3 DNA is TGTGCCAGCAGCTTGTTCAGGGCGAAGGAGACCCAGTACTTC.

The J gene is TRBJ2-7, the V gene TRBV6-5, with a possible D match to TRBD1 (6 bases). CDR1 is MNHEY, CDR2 SVGAGI, per germline. V lost 7 bases and J 0 bases, leaving 16 bases between the germline ends. The CDR3 is 15 amino acids. As DNA, the CDR3 is TGTGCCAGCACCCCCCGGGGACACTTCTCCTACGAGCAGTACTTC. Encoded protein: CASTPRGHFSYEQYF.

V is TRBV28 and J is TRBJ1-1; D gene unclear. CDR3 length: 13 residues. The germline CDR1 and CDR2 sequences are MDHEN and SYDVKM. V was clipped by 6 bases and J by 1 base, with 9 bases between them. The CDR3 nucleotides read TGTGCCAGCAGCAGAGAGGAGAACACTGAAGCTTTCTTT. It yields the protein CASSREENTEAFF.

The V and J genes are TRBV29-1 and TRBJ2-2, with D possibly matching TRBD1 (6 bases). From germline, CDR1 is SQVTM and CDR2 ANQGSEA. Trimming removed 6 bases at V and 2 bases at J, with 10 bases between. This CDR3 has 13 residues. CDR3: CSVTGTNTGELFF. The CDR3 nucleotides are TGCAGCGTGACCGGGACAAACACCGGGGAGCTGTTTTTT.

In nucleotides, the CDR3 is TGTGCCAGCAGCAAAGGGTCAGACCAGCCCCAGCATTTT. This translates into CASSKGSDQPQHF. V gene TRBV21-1 combines with J gene TRBJ1-5. TRBV21-1 is deemed a pseudogene. The length of the CDR3 is 13 residues.

The chain carries TRBV10-3 and TRBJ1-1, with 9 bases lining up with TRBD1. CDR1 is ENHRY, CDR2 SYGVKD, per germline. J lost 5 bases, V lost 4 bases, and 5 bases had no gene match. The CDR3 has 14 residues. CDR3 protein: CAISGTGGFTEAFF. The DNA for the CDR3 is TGTGCCATCAGTGGAACAGGGGGCTTTACTGAAGCTTTCTTT.

This rearrangement joins TRBV5-1 to TRBJ1-1; maybe TRBD1 (5 bases). The germline gives CDR1 SGHRS, CDR2 YFSETQ. V dropped 0 bases and J dropped 1 base, with 7 bases sitting between them. This CDR3 contains 14 residues. The CDR3 region is CASSLAGPNTEAFF. The DNA for the CDR3 is TGCGCCAGCAGCTTGGCAGGGCCGAACACTGAAGCTTTCTTT.

Concerning this clone itself: At one end the junction does not follow the germline gene, possibly because of a read error. Other DNA sequences in this sample translate to the same CDR3. This chain connects TRBV28 to TRBJ2-1; a possible D gene is TRBD2 (5 bases). Per the germline V gene, CDR1 is MDHEN and CDR2 is SYDVKM. The CDR3 has 15 amino acids. The CDR3 DNA follows: TGTGCTAGCAGTTTCGGGGATAAGGCCTACAATGAGCAGTTCTTC. Protein sequence: CASSFGDKAYNEQFF.

This chain connects TRBV9 to TRBJ2-3, with TRBD2 identical over 13 bases. This CDR3 is 16 amino acids long. Germline CDR1 and CDR2: SGDLS and YYNGEE. The ends lost 0 bases at V and 6 bases at J; junction bases unmatched: 4. Written as DNA, the CDR3 is TGTGCCAGCAGCGTAGCCGGGACTAGCGGGATGGATACGCAGTATTTT. It codes for CASSVAGTSGMDTQYF.

The rearrangement links TRBV3-1 (or the pseudogene TRBV3-2) to TRBJ2-1, with 7 bases aligning to TRBD2. The J segment lost 4 bases and the V segment lost 1 base, leaving 7 bases of the junction unmatched. Looked up from germline, CDR1 is LGHDT and CDR2 is YNNKEL (reference sequence). The CDR3 length is 16 residues. The CDR3 is CASSQVRLAAYNEQFF. DNA of the CDR3: TGTGCCAGCAGCCAAGTTCGCCTAGCGGCATACAATGAGCAGTTCTTC.

This rearrangement joins TRBV24-1 to TRBJ2-2, with 7 bases fitting TRBD1. The CDR3 covers 14 residues. Germline V gene lookup returns CDR1 KGHDR and CDR2 SFDVKD. The V and J ends lost 5 bases and 6 bases, in that order; junction bases with no gene match: 5. The CDR3 bases are TGTGCCACCAGTGGGACAGGAATGGCCGGGGAGCTGTTTTTT. Its protein is CATSGTGMAGELFF.

This clone was seen once. The CDR3 DNA is TGCGCCAGCAGCTTGAGGCAGGGAGACGAGCAGTACTTC. Its protein is CASSLRQGDEQYF. This chain links TRBV5-1 with TRBJ2-7, with D perhaps TRBD1 or TRBD2 (5 bases each). The CDR3 is 13 amino acids. Trimming cost V 1 base and J 5 bases, with 10 bases left between them. CDR1 is SGHRS, CDR2 YFSETQ, per germline.

J is TRBJ2-2 and V is TRBV4-2; D possibly corresponds to TRBD1 (5 bases). Per germline, CDR1 LGHNA and CDR2 YNFKEQ. V lost 0 bases and J 7 bases, leaving 18 bases between the germline ends. CDR3 length equals 17 residues. The CDR3 DNA sequence: TGTGCCAGCAGCCAAGAAGTGGGGCTCCAAGGAATCGGGGAGCTGTTTTTT. Translated: CASSQEVGLQGIGELFF.

This chain's CDR3 is CASSQKQGGEQFF. DNA of the CDR3: TGTGCCAGCAGCCAGAAACAGGGGGGTGAGCAGTTCTTC. The chain recombines TRBV7-3 with TRBJ2-1; TRBD1 matches 8 bases. The CDR3 is made up of 13 amino acids. Losses at the gene ends were 5 bases for V and 9 bases for J; bases not matched to a gene: 6. The V gene's germline CDR1 is SGHTA and CDR2 FQGTGA.

V gene TRBV18 combines with J gene TRBJ2-2; D unclear. From germline, CDR1 is KGHSH and CDR2 LQKENI. V was cut by 3 bases and J by 4 bases, with 3 bases left in between. The CDR3 has 12 residues. The CDR3 nucleotides read TGTGCCAGCTCACCCATCACCGGGGAGCTGTTTTTT. Translating gives CASSPITGELFF.

CDR3 in amino acids: CASSRGTRGGNEQFF. The CDR3 region has the DNA TGTGCCAGCAGCCGCGGGACTCGGGGTGGCAATGAGCAGTTCTTC. The J gene is TRBJ2-1, the V gene TRBV6-2 or TRBV6-3; possibly TRBD2 for D (6 bases). There are 15 residues in the CDR3. V was trimmed by 6 bases and J by 6 bases, leaving 18 bases between them. Per the germline V gene, CDR1 is MNHEY and CDR2 is SVGEGT.

This clone was seen a single time. CDR3 in amino acids: CASSMVKIMNTEAFF. The CDR3 DNA is TGTGCCAGTAGTATGGTCAAAATAATGAACACTGAAGCTTTCTTT. The genes are TRBV19 and TRBJ1-1; D gene ambiguous. Germline CDR1 reads LNHDA; CDR2 reads SQIVND (reference sequence). CDR3 length: 15 residues. The ends were cut back, 3 bases at V and 0 bases at J, with 11 bases in the middle.

The rearrangement uses TRBV9 and TRBJ2-2; TRBD1 is a possible D gene (6 bases). The germline gives CDR1 SGDLS, CDR2 YYNGEE. The CDR3 has 14 amino acids. Deletions cut 2 bases from V and 6 bases from J, with 11 bases between. The CDR3 is CASSVQSGAGELFF. The CDR3 DNA reads as TGTGCCAGCAGCGTCCAATCAGGGGCCGGGGAGCTGTTTTTT. The full variable domain, with the rest looked up from reference TRBV9 and TRBJ2-2, is DSGVTQTPKHLITATGQRVTLRCSPRSGDLSVYWYQQSLDQGLQFLIQYYNGEERAKGNILERFSAQQFPDLHSELNLSSLELGDSALYFCASSVQSGAGELFFGEGSRLTVL.

V usage is TRBV18 and J usage is TRBJ2-7; D possibly corresponds to TRBD1 (7 bases). The CDR3 is 16 amino acids. Germline loops: CDR1 KGHSH, CDR2 LQKENI. The ends were cut back, 3 bases at V and 0 bases at J, with 15 bases in the middle. The CDR3 region is CASSPPGGTASYEQYF. CDR3 nucleotides: TGTGCCAGCTCACCCCCCGGCGGGACAGCCTCCTACGAGCAGTACTTC.

CDR3 in DNA: TGTGCCAGCAGTTCCAGGGGTGCAACTAATGAAAAACTGTTTTTT. It codes for CASSSRGATNEKLFF. The chain employs TRBV28 and TRBJ1-4; the D gene is possibly TRBD1 (6 bases). This CDR3 has 15 residues. V shed 4 bases and J shed 0 bases, with 9 bases lying between them. Looked up from germline, CDR1 is MDHEN and CDR2 is SYDVKM. Full variable domain (missing parts from reference TRBV28 and TRBJ1-4): DVKVTQSSRYLVKRTGEKVFLECVQDMDHENMFWYRQDPGLGLRLIYFSYDVKMKEKGDIPEGYSVSREKKERFSLILESASTNQTSMYLCASSSRGATNEKLFFGSGTQLSVL.

The genes are TRBV25-1 and TRBJ1-4; possibly TRBD1 for D (6 bases). V dropped 7 bases and J dropped 7 bases, with 22 bases sitting between them. The CDR3 has 16 amino acids. Per germline, CDR1 MGHDK and CDR2 SYGVNS. The CDR3 spells CASTPGRGAWSEKLFF. The CDR3 region has the DNA TGTGCCAGCACCCCGGGGAGGGGGGCTTGGAGTGAAAAACTGTTTTTT.

The rearrangement joins TRBV18 to TRBJ2-1, with D possibly being TRBD1 or TRBD2 (5 bases each). Germline V gives CDR1 KGHSH, CDR2 LQKENI. The V end was cut by 3 bases, the J end by 3 bases, with 6 bases between. This CDR3 comprises 13 residues. The CDR3 region is CASSPGDYNEQFF. DNA for the CDR3: TGTGCCAGCTCACCGGGGGACTACAATGAGCAGTTCTTC.